This T cell receptor (beta chain) was identified during a study of beta chain features in type 1 diabetes. Study as a whole: The examined sorted cells totaled about 110 million across samples. Broader study findings: It was possible that PCR favored shorter templates, equally so in patients and controls. TCRB CDR3 length was moderately but significantly reduced in all four CD4+ subsets of Type 1 diabetes patients.

The whole isolated RNA underwent reverse transcription, so sequencing captured expressed TCRB transcripts. Method: immunoSEQ multiplex PCR; TCRdb's copy keeps in-frame clones and lacks some. The sample contains some 200,000 clones, around 15% of which appear only once. A heparinised blood draw that averaged around 100 mL was obtained once from each donor. Sorted populations were all over 98% pure. As to this clone: Its cognate antigen is unknown.

The clonotype comes from a man aged 30 to 45 with type 1 diabetes. Sequenced: naive CD4+ T cells from blood.

Here the CDR3 DNA reads TGTGCCAGCAGCTTGCTGTTCCTTAACACAGATACGCAGTATTTT. It translates to CASSLLFLNTDTQYF. J is TRBJ2-3 and V is TRBV7-2; no reliable D call. Trimming shortened V by 3 bases and J by 2 bases, and 12 bases separated the two germline ends. There are 15 residues in the CDR3. In germline, CDR1 is SGHTA, CDR2 FQGNSA.